One sample yielded the 32 T cell receptor beta chains listed below, sequenced in a study of CD8 T cells in ankylosing spondylitis. MiXCR, applied by TCRdb to the 5' RACE reads, yields one record per CDR3 protein. The sample yields about 160,000 distinct CDR3 sequences, 15% to 20% seen once. Sequenced material: blood, either unsorted or a sorted T cell fraction (not recorded which). Receptor source: a male donor with ankylosing spondylitis or in good health (not recorded which).

V is TRBV11-1 and J is TRBJ2-1; a weak D match, TRBD1 (5 bases). The CDR3 runs 14 residues. Germline values: CDR1 SGHAT, CDR2 FQDESV (reference sequence). V was shortened by 1 base and J by 5 bases, with 9 bases between the two germline ends. DNA of the CDR3: TGTGCCAGCAGCTTAGAGGGGTTCCACAATGAGCAGTTCTTC. Its protein is CASSLEGFHNEQFF.

This clonotype was observed at least ten times. The rearrangement joins TRBV28 to TRBJ2-7, with TRBD2 matching 7 bases. The CDR3 extends over 16 amino acids. Per germline, CDR1 MDHEN and CDR2 SYDVKM. J gave up 5 bases and V 6 bases, and 16 bases lay outside the gene matches. The CDR3 DNA reads TGTGCCAGCAGCCCCTCCTTGGCGGGAGATCACCACGAGCAGTACTTC. It codes for CASSPSLAGDHHEQYF.

V is TRBV5-1 and J is TRBJ2-7; D uncertain. Trimming left V 4 bases short and J 5 bases short, with 19 bases between. The length of the CDR3 is 15 residues. Germline lookup yields CDR1 SGHRS and CDR2 YFSETQ. CDR3: CASSVVSASYDEQYF. The CDR3 DNA reads TGCGCCAGCAGCGTAGTTAGTGCCTCCTACGACGAGCAGTACTTC.

This clonotype appeared many times. The chain is built from TRBV19 and TRBJ2-7, with TRBD1 identical over 9 bases. The V segment lost 5 bases and the J segment 1 base; nucleotides outside the gene matches: 6. Germline CDR1 and CDR2: LNHDA and SQIVND (reference sequence). This CDR3 has 15 residues. The CDR3 nucleotides read TGTGCCAGTAGTCCCGGACAGGGGCGGTCCTACGAGCAGTACTTC. Encoded protein: CASSPGQGRSYEQYF.

The chain has TRBV9 and TRBJ2-1; a weak D match, TRBD2 (6 bases). The germline V gene has CDR1 SGDLS and CDR2 YYNGEE. This CDR3 is 13 amino acids long. Trimming cost V 7 bases and J 7 bases, with 15 bases left between them. The CDR3 DNA reads TGTGCCAGCGGAGGGCCTTTAGGGAATGAGCAGTTCTTC. Protein: CASGGPLGNEQFF.

V usage is TRBV12-3 or TRBV12-4 and J usage is TRBJ2-1, with 10 bases matching TRBD2. CDR3 length equals 15 residues. Trimming took 3 bases from V and 5 from J; bases not matched to a gene: 4. CDR3 residues: CASSFSSGGNNEQFF. CDR3 in DNA: TGTGCCAGCAGTTTCTCTAGCGGGGGAAACAATGAGCAGTTCTTC.

The rearrangement uses TRBV5-1 and TRBJ2-1, with D perhaps matching TRBD2 (5 bases). Trimming shortened V by 3 bases and J by 0 bases, and 13 bases separated the two germline ends. The germline gives CDR1 SGHRS, CDR2 YFSETQ. This CDR3 has 16 amino acids. This CDR3 is CASSSDFSSSYNEQFF. CDR3 nucleotide sequence: TGCGCCAGCAGCTCGGACTTCTCGAGCTCCTACAATGAGCAGTTCTTC.

The rearrangement joins TRBV2 to TRBJ2-2, with D perhaps TRBD1 (6 bases). Germline CDR1 and CDR2: SNHLY and FYNNEI. V lost 6 bases and J 7 bases, leaving 15 bases between the germline ends. There are 14 residues in the CDR3. For the CDR3, the DNA is TGTGCCAGCAGGAGCCAACAGGGTGTCGGGGAGCTGTTTTTT. This gives the protein CASRSQQGVGELFF.

This clonotype was seen ten or more times. The rearrangement uses TRBV5-1 and TRBJ1-4, with a weak D call TRBD1 (5 bases). This CDR3 comprises 14 residues. Looked up from germline, CDR1 is SGHRS and CDR2 is YFSETQ. The V and J ends lost 2 bases and 6 bases respectively, with 11 bases between them. CDR3 residues: CASSFAQGDEKLFF. The CDR3 coding sequence is TGCGCCAGCAGCTTTGCCCAGGGAGATGAAAAACTGTTTTTT.

The V and J genes are TRBV4-2 and TRBJ1-1; D gene ambiguous. Trimming cost V 0 bases and J 3 bases, with 11 bases left between them. The CDR3 is 15 residues long. Germline CDR1 is LGHNA and CDR2 is YNFKEQ. The CDR3 DNA reads TGTGCCAGCAGCCAAGAAAAGGCTAGGGACACTGAAGCTTTCTTT. It codes for CASSQEKARDTEAFF.

The rearrangement links TRBV28 to TRBJ2-7, with 10 bases fitting TRBD1. The V gene end was trimmed by 6 bases and the J gene end by 0 bases; junction bases not matched to a gene: 5. The CDR3 covers 15 residues. Germline CDR1 reads MDHEN; CDR2 reads SYDVKM. The CDR3 is CASRRQGADSYEQYF. The CDR3 DNA reads as TGTGCCAGCAGGAGACAGGGGGCAGACTCCTACGAGCAGTACTTC.

This clonotype was found a few times. This sequence joins TRBV5-1 and TRBJ2-2, with D possibly matching TRBD1 (6 bases). Looked up from germline, CDR1 is SGHRS and CDR2 is YFSETQ. V was shortened by 4 bases and J by 7 bases, with 14 bases between the two germline ends. The CDR3 runs to 14 residues. CDR3 loop: CASSRDRRVGELFF. As DNA, the CDR3 is TGCGCCAGCAGCCGTGACAGGCGCGTCGGGGAGCTGTTTTTT.

This chain joins TRBV6-1 and TRBJ2-1, with D perhaps given as TRBD1 or TRBD2 (5 bases each). The germline V and J ends were trimmed by 5 bases and 3 bases, with 14 bases remaining between them. From germline, CDR1 is MNHNS and CDR2 SASEGT. CDR3 length equals 15 residues. The CDR3 loop reads CASSPRRGNYNEQFF. DNA of the CDR3: TGTGCCAGCAGTCCCCGACGGGGCAACTACAATGAGCAGTTCTTC.

A single count supports this clonotype. One base away lies a much larger clone, so this may be a sequencing read error. The J gene is TRBJ2-2, the V gene TRBV5-1; D not resolved. CDR1 is SGHRS and CDR2 is YFSETQ in the germline V gene. The CDR3 runs to 13 residues. The CDR3 spells CAGSLRLAGELFF. In DNA form, the CDR3 reads TGCGCCGGCAGCTTGCGGCTAGCCGGGGAGCTGTTTTTT. Full variable domain (outside the CDR3, taken from reference TRBV5-1 and TRBJ2-2): KAGVTQTPRYLIKTRGQQVTLSCSPISGHRSVSWYQQTPGQGLQFLFEYFSETQRNKGNFPGRFSGRQFSNSRSEMNVSTLELGDSALYLCAGSLRLAGELFFGEGSRLTVL.

This chain connects TRBV11-2 to TRBJ2-1, with 10 bases that match TRBD2. The J segment lost 8 bases and the V segment lost 2 bases, leaving 18 bases of the junction unmatched. Germline V gene sequence: CDR1 SGHAT, CDR2 FQNNGV. The CDR3 is 19 amino acids. The CDR3 nucleotides are TGTGCCAGCAGCTTAAACACCTTACAGCGGGAGGGTAGTCGGGATGAGCAGTTCTTC. It is translated as CASSLNTLQREGSRDEQFF.

In this sample, this clonotype turned up many times. J is TRBJ1-4 and V is TRBV5-1; 9 nucleotides align to TRBD1. CDR3 length: 15 residues. The germline gives CDR1 SGHRS, CDR2 YFSETQ. After removal of 3 bases from V and 11 bases from J, the junction contained 11 bases not matched to a gene. The CDR3 loop is CASSSSGTGIGKLFF. The CDR3 nucleotides are TGCGCCAGCAGCTCCTCCGGGACAGGGATCGGGAAACTGTTTTTT. Full variable domain (remainder filled in from reference TRBV5-1 and TRBJ1-4): KAGVTQTPRYLIKTRGQQVTLSCSPISGHRSVSWYQQTPGQGLQFLFEYFSETQRNKGNFPGRFSGRQFSNSRSEMNVSTLELGDSALYLCASSSSGTGIGKLFFGSGTQLSVL.

This clonotype was observed a handful of times. As DNA, the CDR3 is TGCGCCAGCAGCTGGCAGGAGGGATACTTCGGAGATACGCAGTATTTT. Amino acids: CASSWQEGYFGDTQYF. The chain combines TRBV5-1 with TRBJ2-3; TRBD2 is a possible D gene (6 bases). Germline V gene sequence: CDR1 SGHRS, CDR2 YFSETQ. The length of the CDR3 is 16 residues. The V gene lost 3 bases and the J gene lost 5 bases, with 19 bases spanning the gap.

This clonotype was seen many times. This sequence joins TRBV18 and TRBJ2-2, with TRBD1 matching 7 bases. J was trimmed by 3 bases and V by 2 bases; bases with no gene match: 9. This CDR3 spans 17 amino acids. The V gene's germline CDR1 is KGHSH and CDR2 LQKENI. CDR3 nucleotides: TGTGCCAGCTCACCAAGCAACAGGGGCGCGGACACCGGGGAGCTGTTTTTT. It translates to CASSPSNRGADTGELFF.

The chain couples TRBV29-1 to TRBJ2-5; a possible D gene is TRBD2 (6 bases). Trimming pared 6 bases from V and 1 base from J, leaving 12 bases between. Germline-derived CDR1 and CDR2 are SQVTM and ANQGSEA. This CDR3 spans 13 amino acids. In DNA, the CDR3 is TGCAGCGTGCGGGACGGGGTCCAAGAGACCCAGTACTTC. It is translated as CSVRDGVQETQYF.

This clonotype occurred a few times. The chain links TRBV27 to TRBJ2-2; TRBD2 is a possible D gene (6 bases). The ends were cut back, 5 bases at V and 7 bases at J, with 14 bases in the middle. This CDR3 contains 14 residues. CDR1 is MNHEY, CDR2 SMNVEV, per germline (reference sequence). The CDR3 reads CASSGGGTYGELFF. The CDR3 DNA follows: TGTGCCAGCAGTGGTGGCGGGACGTACGGGGAGCTGTTTTTT.

This clonotype came up a few times. Being one base from a much bigger clone, this may be a read error. The CDR3 reads CASSFGRVNTGELFF. For the CDR3, the DNA is TGTGCCAGCAGTTTCGGCAGGGTGAACACCGGGGAGCTGTTTTTT. V and J are TRBV27 and TRBJ2-2; D is possibly TRBD1 (5 bases). Deletions cut 3 bases from V and 1 base from J, with 9 bases between. Germline-derived CDR1 and CDR2 are MNHEY and SMNVEV (reference sequence). The CDR3 is 15 residues long.

This clonotype was detected many times. V and J are TRBV21-1 and TRBJ2-1. TRBV21-1 is assigned pseudogene status. The CDR3 sequence is 12 residues long. This CDR3 is CASSKWPNEQFF. CDR3 DNA: TGTGCCAGCAGCAAATGGCCGAATGAGCAGTTCTTC.

This clonotype has a count of ten or more. The chain uses TRBV21-1 and TRBJ1-6. TRBV21-1 is given as a pseudogene. This CDR3 has 10 amino acids. In nucleotides, the CDR3 is TGTGCCAGCAAACGGTCACCCCTCCACTTT. The encoded protein is CASKRSPLHF.

This clonotype was found a few times. V and J are TRBV10-2 and TRBJ2-2, with a weak D call TRBD2 (5 bases). The CDR3 has 14 amino acids. Germline V CDR1 and CDR2: WSHSY, SAAADI. Trimming shortened V by 4 bases and J by 4 bases, and 10 bases separated the two germline ends. The CDR3 coding sequence is TGCGCCAGCAGTGGGACTGAAATCACCGGGGAGCTGTTTTTT. Residues: CASSGTEITGELFF.

A few counts support this clonotype. The rearrangement joins TRBV5-4 to TRBJ2-1, with TRBD2 matching 16 bases. V lost 3 bases, J lost 4 bases, and 7 bases stayed unmatched. The germline gives CDR1 SGHNT, CDR2 YYREEE (reference sequence). CDR3 length: 18 residues. CDR3 nucleotides: TGTGCCAGCAGCTCCGGGACTAGCGGGAGGGGGGCGTACAATGAGCAGTTCTTC. This gives the protein CASSSGTSGRGAYNEQFF. The full variable domain, in which reference TRBV5-4 and TRBJ2-1 provide the parts outside the CDR3, is ETGVTQSPTHLIKTRGQQVTLRCSSQSGHNTVSWYQQALGQGPQFIFQYYREEENGRGNFPPRFSGLQFPNYSSELNVNALELDDSALYLCASSSGTSGRGAYNEQFFGPGTRLTVL.

In this sample, this clonotype turned up many times. V is TRBV20-1 and J is TRBJ2-6; D not certain. This CDR3 comprises 15 residues. The V and J ends lost 0 bases and 0 bases respectively, with 6 bases between them. Germline CDR1 and CDR2: DFQATT and SNEGSKA (reference sequence). The CDR3 DNA sequence: TGCAGTGCTAGAGACAGGTTCTCTGGGGCCAACGTCCTGACTTTC. Residues: CSARDRFSGANVLTF.

This chain's CDR3 is CASSSGTPNTEAFF. The DNA of the CDR3 is TGTGCCAGCAGTTCCGGGACACCAAACACTGAAGCTTTCTTT. The chain carries TRBV28 and TRBJ1-1; possible D gene TRBD1, 6 bases. CDR1 is MDHEN and CDR2 is SYDVKM in the germline V gene. The CDR3 has 14 residues. Trimming took off 4 bases at V and 2 bases at J, with 11 bases between the two ends.

This chain connects TRBV5-5 to TRBJ2-7; 8 bases match TRBD2. CDR1 is SGHKS and CDR2 is YYEKEE in the germline V gene (reference sequence). CDR3 length: 15 residues. The V segment lost 5 bases and the J segment 2 bases; nucleotides outside the gene matches: 9. The CDR3 DNA reads as TGTGCCAGCAGGGCTTATAGCGGGGCCCCCTACGAGCAGTACTTC. It encodes CASRAYSGAPYEQYF.

About this clonotype itself: This may come from a read error, since a much larger clone is one base off. The rearrangement joins TRBV20-1 to TRBJ2-7, with D unresolved. Trimming removed 4 bases from V and 3 bases from J, with 10 bases in between. CDR1 and CDR2 (germline): DFQATT, SNEGSKA (reference sequence). The CDR3 contains 12 residues. CDR3 bases: TGCAGTGCTATTTTGCGGAACTACGAGCAGTACTTC. Translated, it gives CSAILRNYEQYF.

The rearrangement links TRBV5-1 to TRBJ2-1; 15 nucleotides agree with TRBD2. V trimming: 0 bases; J trimming: 10 bases; junction bases outside the gene matches: 5. In germline, CDR1 is SGHRS, CDR2 YFSETQ. There are 16 residues in the CDR3. The CDR3 region is CASSLGTSGRAREQFF. For the CDR3, the DNA is TGCGCCAGCAGCTTGGGGACTAGCGGGAGGGCCCGAGAGCAGTTCTTC.

This clonotype was seen a handful of times. This chain uses TRBV3-1 with TRBJ1-4, with D uncertain. CDR1 is LGHDT, CDR2 YNNKEL, per germline (reference sequence). V was shortened by 7 bases and J by 6 bases, with 6 bases between the two germline ends. This CDR3 comprises 11 residues. The CDR3 DNA reads TGTGCCAGCATCGGGGATGAAAAACTGTTTTTT. Translating gives CASIGDEKLFF. Complete variable domain (other parts from reference TRBV3-1 and TRBJ1-4): DTAVSQTPKYLVTQMGNDKSIKCEQNLGHDTMYWYKQDSKKFLKIMFSYNNKELIINETVPNRFSPKSPDKAHLNLHINSLELGDSAVYFCASIGDEKLFFGSGTQLSVL.

This clonotype qualifies as medium-sized. V and J are TRBV5-1 and TRBJ1-1; TRBD1 aligns across 7 bases. CDR3 length: 15 amino acids. V lost 4 bases, J lost 1 base, and 7 bases stayed unmatched. Germline V CDR1 and CDR2: SGHRS, YFSETQ. The CDR3 is CASSPARQGNTEAFF. The CDR3 coding sequence is TGCGCCAGCAGCCCGGCGAGACAGGGGAACACTGAAGCTTTCTTT.